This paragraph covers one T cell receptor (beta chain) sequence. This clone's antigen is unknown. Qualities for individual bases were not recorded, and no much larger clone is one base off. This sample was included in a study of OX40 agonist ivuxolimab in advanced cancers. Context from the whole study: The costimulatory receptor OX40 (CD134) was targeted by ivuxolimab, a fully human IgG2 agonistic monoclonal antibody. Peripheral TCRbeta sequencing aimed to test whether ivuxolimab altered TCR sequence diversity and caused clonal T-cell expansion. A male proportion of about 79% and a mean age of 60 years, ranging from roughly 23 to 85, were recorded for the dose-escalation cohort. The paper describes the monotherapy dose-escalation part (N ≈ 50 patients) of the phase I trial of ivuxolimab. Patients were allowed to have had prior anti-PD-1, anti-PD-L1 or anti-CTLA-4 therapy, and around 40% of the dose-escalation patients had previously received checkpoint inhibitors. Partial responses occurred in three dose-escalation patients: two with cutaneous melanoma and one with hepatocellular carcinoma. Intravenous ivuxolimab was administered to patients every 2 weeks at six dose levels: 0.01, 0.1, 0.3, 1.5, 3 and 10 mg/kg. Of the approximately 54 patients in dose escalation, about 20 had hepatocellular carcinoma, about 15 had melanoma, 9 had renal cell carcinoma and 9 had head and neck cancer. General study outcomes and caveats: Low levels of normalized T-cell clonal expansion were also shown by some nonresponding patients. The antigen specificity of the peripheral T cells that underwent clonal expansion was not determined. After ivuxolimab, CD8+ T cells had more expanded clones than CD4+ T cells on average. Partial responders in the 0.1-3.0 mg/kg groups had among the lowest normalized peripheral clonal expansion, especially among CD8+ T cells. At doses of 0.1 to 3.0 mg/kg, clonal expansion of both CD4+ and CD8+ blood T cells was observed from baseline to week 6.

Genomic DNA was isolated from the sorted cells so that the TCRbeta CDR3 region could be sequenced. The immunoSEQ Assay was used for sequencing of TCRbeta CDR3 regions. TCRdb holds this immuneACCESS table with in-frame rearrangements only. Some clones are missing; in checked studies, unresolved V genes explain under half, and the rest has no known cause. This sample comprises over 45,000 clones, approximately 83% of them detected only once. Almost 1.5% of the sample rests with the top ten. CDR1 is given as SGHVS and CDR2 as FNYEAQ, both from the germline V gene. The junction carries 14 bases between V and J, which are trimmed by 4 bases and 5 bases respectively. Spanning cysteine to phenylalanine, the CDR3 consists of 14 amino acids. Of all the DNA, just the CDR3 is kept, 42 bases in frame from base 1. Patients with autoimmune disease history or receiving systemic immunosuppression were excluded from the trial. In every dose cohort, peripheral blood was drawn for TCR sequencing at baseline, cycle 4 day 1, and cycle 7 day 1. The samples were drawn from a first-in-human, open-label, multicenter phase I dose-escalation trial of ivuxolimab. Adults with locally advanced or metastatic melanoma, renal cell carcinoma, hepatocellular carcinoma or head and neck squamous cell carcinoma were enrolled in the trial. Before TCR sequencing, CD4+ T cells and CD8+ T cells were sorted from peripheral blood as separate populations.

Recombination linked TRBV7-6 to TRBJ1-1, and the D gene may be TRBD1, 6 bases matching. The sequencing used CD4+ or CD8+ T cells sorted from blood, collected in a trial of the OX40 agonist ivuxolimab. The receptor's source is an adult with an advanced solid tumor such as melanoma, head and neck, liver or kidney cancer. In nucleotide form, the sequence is TGTGCCAGCAGCTCGATACAGGGTCGGACTGAAGCTTTCTTT. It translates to CASSSIQGRTEAFF. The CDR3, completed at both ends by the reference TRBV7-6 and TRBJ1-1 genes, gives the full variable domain GAGVSQSPRYKVTKRGQDVALRCDPISGHVSLYWYRQALGQGPEFLTYFNYEAQQDKSGLPNDRFSAERPEGSISTLTIQRTEQRDSAMYRCASSSIQGRTEAFFGQGTRLTVV.